This TCR beta chain was identified during a study of regulatory T cells in long-lasting Graves disease. About the study: Antithyroid drugs had been taken under 3 months by newly diagnosed Graves' patients.

General observations from the study: When disease was persistent, TRBV28, TRBJ1-2 and TRBJ2-5 were the favored segments.

HTBI primers from iRepertoire and Arm-PCR of CDR3 regions yielded the TCR beta libraries. TCRdb reanalysed the multiplex PCR reads using MiXCR and keeps one entry per CDR3 protein. In the table there are 450,000 to 600,000 distinct CDR3 sequences, roughly 16% of which are singletons. Concerning this clonotype itself: The antigen remains unidentified.

Germline CDR1 reads SGHTA; CDR2 reads FQGNSA. V dropped 3 bases and J dropped 5 bases, with 14 bases sitting between them. The CDR3 extends over 14 amino acids. The time point is: newly diagnosed GD, antithyroid drugs for less than 3 months. TCR sequences were obtained from RNA taken from PBMCs. With EDTA tubes as the receptacles, 7 to 9 milliliters of peripheral blood were drawn. The sample was also linked to a second study, of T cells in Graves' hyperthyroidism and ophthalmopathy.

The sequence was obtained from a man in his forties with Graves disease. The chain is built from TRBV7-2 and TRBJ2-7; D unresolved. Sample: peripheral blood mononuclear cells (PBMCs), taken at new diagnosis, from a patient treated with antithyroid drugs. CDR3 bases: TGTGCCAGCAGCTTTGGGGTTTGGGGAAACGAGCAGTACTTC. Protein: CASSFGVWGNEQYF.